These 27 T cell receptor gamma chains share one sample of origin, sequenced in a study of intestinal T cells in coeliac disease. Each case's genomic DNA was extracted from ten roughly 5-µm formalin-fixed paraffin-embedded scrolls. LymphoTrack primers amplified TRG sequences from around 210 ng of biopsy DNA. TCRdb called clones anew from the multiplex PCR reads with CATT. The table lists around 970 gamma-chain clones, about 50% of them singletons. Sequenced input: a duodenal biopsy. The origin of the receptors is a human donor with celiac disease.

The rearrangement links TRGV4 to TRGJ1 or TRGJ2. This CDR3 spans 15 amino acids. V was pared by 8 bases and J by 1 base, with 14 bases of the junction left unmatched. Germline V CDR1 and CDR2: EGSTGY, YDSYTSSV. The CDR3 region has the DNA TGTGCCACCTTGGGATGGGCCTGTAATTATTATAAGAAACTCTTT. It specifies CATLGWACNYYKKLF.

The CDR3 region is CAPGEAKLF. In nucleotides, the CDR3 is TGTGCACCTGGGGAGGCGAAACTCTTT. The chain recombines TRGV8 with TRGJ1 or TRGJ2. Looked up from germline, CDR1 is VENAVY and CDR2 is YDSYNSRV. The CDR3 has 9 amino acids.

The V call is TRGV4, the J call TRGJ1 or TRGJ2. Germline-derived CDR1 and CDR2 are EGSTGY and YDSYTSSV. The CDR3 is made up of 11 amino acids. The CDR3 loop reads CAPGINYKKLF. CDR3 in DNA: TGTGCACCTGGGATAAATTATAAGAAACTCTTT.

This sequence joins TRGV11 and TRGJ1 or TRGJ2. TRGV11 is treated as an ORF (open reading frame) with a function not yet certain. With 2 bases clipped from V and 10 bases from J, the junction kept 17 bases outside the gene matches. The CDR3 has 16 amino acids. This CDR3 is CACWIRRNALFIKKLF. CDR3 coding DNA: TGTGCCTGCTGGATTAGGCGCAACGCTTTATTTATAAAGAAACTCTTT.

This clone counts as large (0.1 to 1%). In DNA, the CDR3 is TGTGCCTGCTGGATTAGGCCCGATGTTAAGAAACTCTTT. Translated: CACWIRPDVKKLF. This rearrangement joins TRGV11 to TRGJ1 or TRGJ2. TRGV11 counts as an open reading frame of uncertain function. The ends lost 2 bases at V and 9 bases at J; junction bases unmatched: 7. This CDR3 spans 13 amino acids.

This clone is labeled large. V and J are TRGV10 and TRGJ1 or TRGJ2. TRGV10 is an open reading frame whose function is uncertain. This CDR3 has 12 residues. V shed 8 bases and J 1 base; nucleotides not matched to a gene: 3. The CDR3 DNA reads TGTGCTGCGTGGGTTAATTATTATAAGAAACTCTTT. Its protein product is CAAWVNYYKKLF.

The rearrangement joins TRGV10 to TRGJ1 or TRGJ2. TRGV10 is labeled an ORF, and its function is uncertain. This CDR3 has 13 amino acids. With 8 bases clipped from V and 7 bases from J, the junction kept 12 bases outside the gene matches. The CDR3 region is CAAWDPRGYKKLF. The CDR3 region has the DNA TGTGCTGCGTGGGACCCGAGGGGGTATAAGAAACTCTTT.

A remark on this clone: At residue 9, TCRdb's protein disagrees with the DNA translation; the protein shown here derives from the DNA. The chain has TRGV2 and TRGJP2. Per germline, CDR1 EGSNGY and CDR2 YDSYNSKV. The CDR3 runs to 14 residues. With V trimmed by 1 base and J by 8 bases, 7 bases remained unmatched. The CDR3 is CATWDGRGDWIKTF. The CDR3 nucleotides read TGTGCCACCTGGGACGGTCGGGGGGATTGGATCAAGACGTTT.

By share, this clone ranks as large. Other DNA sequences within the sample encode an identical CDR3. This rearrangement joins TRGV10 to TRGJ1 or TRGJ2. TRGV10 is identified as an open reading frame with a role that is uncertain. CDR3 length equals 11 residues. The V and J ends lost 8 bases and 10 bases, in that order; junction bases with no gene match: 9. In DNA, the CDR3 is TGTGCTGCGTGGGAACTTGGAAAGAAACTCTTT. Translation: CAAWELGKKLF.

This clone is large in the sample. CDR3 nucleotides: TGTGCCTTGTGGGAGCGTACTAATTATTATAAGAAACTCTTT. Protein product: CALWERTNYYKKLF. The chain carries TRGV9 and TRGJ1 or TRGJ2. V lost 3 bases to trimming and J lost 1 base; unmatched junction nucleotides: 6. Germline CDR1 GITISATS, CDR2 ISYDGTV (reference sequence). The CDR3 has 14 amino acids.

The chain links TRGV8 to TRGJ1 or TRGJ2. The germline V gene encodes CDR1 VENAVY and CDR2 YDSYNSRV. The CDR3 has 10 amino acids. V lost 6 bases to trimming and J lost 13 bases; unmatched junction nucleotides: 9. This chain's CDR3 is CATWLISKLF. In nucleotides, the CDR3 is TGTGCCACCTGGCTTATAAGTAAACTCTTT.

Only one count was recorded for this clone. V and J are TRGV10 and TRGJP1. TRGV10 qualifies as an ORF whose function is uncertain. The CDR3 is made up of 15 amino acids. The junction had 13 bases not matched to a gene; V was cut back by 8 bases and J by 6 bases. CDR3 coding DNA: TGTGCTGCGTGGGTCCCCAAGACACCTGGTTGGTTCAAGATATTT. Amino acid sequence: CAAWVPKTPGWFKIF.

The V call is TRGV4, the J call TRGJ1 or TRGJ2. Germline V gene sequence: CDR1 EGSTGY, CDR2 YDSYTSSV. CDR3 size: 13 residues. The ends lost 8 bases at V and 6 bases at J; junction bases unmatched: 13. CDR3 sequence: CATLGWALYKKLF. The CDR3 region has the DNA TGTGCCACCTTGGGATGGGCTCTTTATAAGAAACTCTTT.

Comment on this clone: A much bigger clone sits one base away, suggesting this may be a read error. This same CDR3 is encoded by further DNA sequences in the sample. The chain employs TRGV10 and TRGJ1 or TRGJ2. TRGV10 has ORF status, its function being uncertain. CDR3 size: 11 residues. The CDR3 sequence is CAAWDYYKKLF. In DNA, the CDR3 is TGTGCTGCGTGGGATTATTATAAGAAGCTCTTT.

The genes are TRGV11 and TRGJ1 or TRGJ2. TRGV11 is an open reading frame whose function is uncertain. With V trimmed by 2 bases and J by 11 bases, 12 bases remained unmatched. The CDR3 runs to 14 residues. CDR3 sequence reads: CACWIRPAWREKLF. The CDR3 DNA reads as TGTGCCTGCTGGATTAGGCCCGCATGGAGGGAGAAACTCTTT.

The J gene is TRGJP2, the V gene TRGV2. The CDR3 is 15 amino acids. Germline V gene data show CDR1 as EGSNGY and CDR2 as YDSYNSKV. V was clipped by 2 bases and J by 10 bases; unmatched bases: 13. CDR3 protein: CATWDASGFSWIKTF. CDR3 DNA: TGTGCCACCTGGGACGCATCGGGTTTTAGTTGGATCAAGACGTTT.

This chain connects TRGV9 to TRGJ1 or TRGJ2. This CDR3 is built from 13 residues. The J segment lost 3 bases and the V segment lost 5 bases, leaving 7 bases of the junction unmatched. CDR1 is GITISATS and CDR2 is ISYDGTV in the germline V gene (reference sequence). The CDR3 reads CALWGGSYYKKLF. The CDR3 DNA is TGTGCCTTGTGGGGGGGAAGTTATTATAAGAAACTCTTT.

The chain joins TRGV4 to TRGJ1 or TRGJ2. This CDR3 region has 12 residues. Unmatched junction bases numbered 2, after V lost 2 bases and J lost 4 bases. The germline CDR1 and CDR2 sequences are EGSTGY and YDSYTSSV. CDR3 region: CATWDAYYKKLF. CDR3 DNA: TGTGCCACCTGGGATGCATATTATAAGAAACTCTTT.

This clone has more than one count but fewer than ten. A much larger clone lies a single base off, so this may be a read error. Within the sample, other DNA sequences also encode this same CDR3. In DNA, the CDR3 is TGTGCTGCATGGGCTCCCGAGGGGGATTGGATCAAGACGTTT. This translates into CAAWAPEGDWIKTF. This chain links TRGV10 with TRGJP2. TRGV10 is sorted into the ORF group, with uncertain function. The CDR3 runs to 14 residues. Trimming cost V 12 bases and J 8 bases; bases outside gene matches: 16.

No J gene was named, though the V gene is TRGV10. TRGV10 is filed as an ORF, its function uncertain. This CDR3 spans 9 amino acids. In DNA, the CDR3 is TGTGCTGCGTGGGGAAGAAAACTCTTT. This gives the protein CAAWGRKLF.

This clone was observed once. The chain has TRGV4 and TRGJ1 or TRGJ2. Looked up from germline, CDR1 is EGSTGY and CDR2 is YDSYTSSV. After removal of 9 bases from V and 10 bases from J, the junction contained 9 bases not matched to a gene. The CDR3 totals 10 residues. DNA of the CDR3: TGTGCCACCCCACCTATAAAGAAACTCTTT. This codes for CATPPIKKLF.

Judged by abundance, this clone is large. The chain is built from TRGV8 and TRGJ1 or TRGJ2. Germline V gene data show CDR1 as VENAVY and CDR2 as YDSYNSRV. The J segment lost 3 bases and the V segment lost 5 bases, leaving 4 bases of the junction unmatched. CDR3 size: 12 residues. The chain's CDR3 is CATWGSYYKKLF. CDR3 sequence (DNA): TGTGCCACCTGGGGTTCTTATTATAAGAAACTCTTT.

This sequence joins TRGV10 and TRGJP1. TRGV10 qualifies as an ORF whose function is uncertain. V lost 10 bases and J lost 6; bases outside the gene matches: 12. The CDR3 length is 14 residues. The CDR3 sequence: CAALGPRAGWFKIF. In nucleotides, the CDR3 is TGTGCTGCGTTGGGCCCAAGAGCTGGTTGGTTCAAGATATTT.

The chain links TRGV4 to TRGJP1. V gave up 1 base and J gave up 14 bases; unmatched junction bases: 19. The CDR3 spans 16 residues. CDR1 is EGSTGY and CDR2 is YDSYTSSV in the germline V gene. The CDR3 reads CATWDGLGHLVGFKIF. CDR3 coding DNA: TGTGCCACCTGGGATGGCCTAGGCCACTTGGTTGGTTTCAAGATATTT.

The DNA of the CDR3 is TGTGCTGCGTGGGAGACTGAAATACCACCTGGTTGGTTCAAGATATTT. Translating it yields CAAWETEIPPGWFKIF. The V gene is TRGV10, the J gene TRGJP1. TRGV10 is designated an ORF whose function remains uncertain. V gave up 8 bases and J gave up 6 bases; unmatched junction bases: 16. The CDR3 covers 16 residues.

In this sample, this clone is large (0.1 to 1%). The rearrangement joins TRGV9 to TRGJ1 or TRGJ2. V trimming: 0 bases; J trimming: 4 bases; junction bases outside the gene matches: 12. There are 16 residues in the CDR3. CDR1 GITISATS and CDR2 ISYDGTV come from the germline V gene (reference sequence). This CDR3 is CALWEVLSARYYKKLF. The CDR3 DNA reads TGTGCCTTGTGGGAGGTGCTCTCGGCGCGATATTATAAGAAACTCTTT.

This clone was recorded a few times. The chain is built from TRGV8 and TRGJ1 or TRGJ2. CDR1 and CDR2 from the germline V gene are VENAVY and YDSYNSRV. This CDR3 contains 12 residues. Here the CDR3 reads CAPGMGDYKKLF. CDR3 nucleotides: TGTGCACCTGGGATGGGGGACTATAAGAAACTCTTT.